Below, 10 T cell receptor beta chains from the same sample are listed, as sequenced in a study of T cell changes during pregnancy in multiple sclerosis. The protocol was immunoSEQ multiplex PCR, while the TCRdb copy is restricted to in-frame clones and leaves out a portion. The sample holds tens of thousands of clones, roughly 92% seen once. The source material was peripheral blood, sampled in the third trimester of pregnancy. All receptors derive from a female donor with multiple sclerosis, enrolled in a pregnancy study.

The chain is built from TRBV9 and TRBJ2-1; TRBD2 matches 11 bases. The V gene's germline CDR1 is SGDLS and CDR2 YYNGEE. The CDR3 runs 20 residues. The V segment lost 2 bases and the J segment 4 bases; nucleotides outside the gene matches: 17. Here the CDR3 DNA reads TGTGCCAGCAGCGTTAAGATAGGGCGTAGCGGGAGGGCCGAGTACAATGAGCAGTTCTTC. Translating it yields CASSVKIGRSGRAEYNEQFF.

The V call is TRBV19, the J call TRBJ2-2; the D gene is possibly TRBD2 (6 bases). V shed 8 bases and J shed 0 bases, with 10 bases lying between them. Germline CDR1 and CDR2: LNHDA and SQIVND (reference sequence). This CDR3 has 14 amino acids. The CDR3 here is CASAGTSNTGELFF. The CDR3 coding sequence is TGTGCCAGTGCCGGGACTTCGAACACCGGGGAGCTGTTTTTT.

The chain combines TRBV4-1 with TRBJ2-1; TRBD2 matches at 9 bases. From germline, CDR1 is MGHRA and CDR2 YSYEKL. With 2 bases clipped from V and 8 bases from J, the junction kept 16 bases outside the gene matches. This CDR3 region has 18 residues. The CDR3 sequence: CASSQTHPSLAGRDEQFF. The CDR3 nucleotides are TGCGCCAGCAGCCAAACCCACCCGTCGCTAGCGGGGCGGGATGAGCAGTTCTTC.

Here the CDR3 DNA reads TGTGCCACCAGCAGACCTTCCCTCTCGGACAGATCGAACACTGAAGCTTTCTTT. Translating gives CATSRPSLSDRSNTEAFF. The genes are TRBV15 and TRBJ1-1; maybe TRBD1 (6 bases). CDR1 LNHNV and CDR2 YYDKDF come from the germline V gene (reference sequence). V gave up 2 bases and J gave up 1 base, with 20 bases separating them. This CDR3 contains 18 residues. The variable domain in full, completed from reference TRBV15 and TRBJ1-1, reads DAMVIQNPRYQVTQFGKPVTLSCSQTLNHNVMYWYQQKSSQAPKLLFHYYDKDFNNEADTPDNFQSRRPNTSFCFLDIRSPGLGDTAMYLCATSRPSLSDRSNTEAFFGQGTRLTVV.

This chain links TRBV5-5 with TRBJ1-2, with 10 bases identical to TRBD1. The junction had 10 bases not matched to a gene; V was cut back by 3 bases and J by 5 bases. The CDR3 extends over 16 amino acids. Germline-derived CDR1 and CDR2 are SGHKS and YYEKEE (reference sequence). The CDR3 DNA is TGTGCCAGCAGCTCCCCCCTGGACAGGGGGAGGTATGGCTACACCTTC. This sequence encodes CASSSPLDRGRYGYTF. The full variable domain, its missing parts supplied by reference TRBV5-5 and TRBJ1-2, is DAGVTQSPTHLIKTRGQQVTLRCSPISGHKSVSWYQQVLGQGPQFIFQYYEKEERGRGNFPDRFSARQFPNYSSELNVNALLLGDSALYLCASSSPLDRGRYGYTFGSGTRLTVV.

This rearrangement joins TRBV6-5 to TRBJ1-1; D gene unclear. V was pared by 7 bases and J by 7 bases, with 16 bases between. Germline CDR1 and CDR2: MNHEY and SVGAGI. The CDR3 extends over 13 amino acids. The CDR3 protein is CASMQGSAYEAFF. CDR3 nucleotides: TGTGCCAGCATGCAAGGAAGCGCCTATGAAGCTTTCTTT.

V is TRBV19 and J is TRBJ2-5; maybe TRBD2 (5 bases). This CDR3 region has 15 residues. Looked up from germline, CDR1 is LNHDA and CDR2 is SQIVND (reference sequence). The ends were cut back, 4 bases at V and 0 bases at J, with 12 bases in the middle. CDR3 bases: TGTGCCAGTAGTACCCGGGAATCGTACCAAGAGACCCAGTACTTC. Protein sequence: CASSTRESYQETQYF.

The gene calls are TRBV29-1 and TRBJ1-1; maybe TRBD1 (6 bases). The germline V and J ends were trimmed by 7 bases and 1 base, with 10 bases remaining between them. Per germline, CDR1 SQVTM and CDR2 ANQGSEA. This CDR3 comprises 12 residues. Here the CDR3 reads CSAGVGNTEAFF. DNA for the CDR3: TGCAGCGCAGGGGTAGGGAACACTGAAGCTTTCTTT.

This clone is a singleton in its sample. V is TRBV6-1 and J is TRBJ2-2; TRBD2 matches 7 bases. This CDR3 is 14 amino acids long. V was clipped by 4 bases and J by 6 bases; unmatched bases: 5. The germline V gene has CDR1 MNHNS and CDR2 SASEGT. CDR3 in amino acids: CASSGLAEAGELFF. The CDR3 region has the DNA TGTGCCAGCAGTGGGCTAGCGGAAGCCGGGGAGCTGTTTTTT.

This sequence joins TRBV4-1 and TRBJ1-5, with a weak D call TRBD1 (5 bases). This CDR3 contains 14 residues. Between the trimmed V and J ends, which lost 4 bases and 6 bases, there was a span of 13 bases. Looked up from germline, CDR1 is MGHRA and CDR2 is YSYEKL. The CDR3 reads CASSPLGGSQPQHF. In nucleotides, the CDR3 is TGCGCCAGCAGCCCATTGGGGGGGAGTCAGCCCCAGCATTTT.